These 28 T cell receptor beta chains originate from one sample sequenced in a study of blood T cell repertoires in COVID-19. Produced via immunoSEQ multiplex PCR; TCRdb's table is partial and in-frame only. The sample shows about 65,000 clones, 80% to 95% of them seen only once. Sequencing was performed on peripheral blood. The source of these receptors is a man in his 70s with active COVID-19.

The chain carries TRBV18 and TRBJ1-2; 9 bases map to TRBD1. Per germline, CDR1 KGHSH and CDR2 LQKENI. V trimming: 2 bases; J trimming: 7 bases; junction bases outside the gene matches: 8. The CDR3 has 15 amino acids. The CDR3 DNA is TGTGCCAGCTCACCAAGGGGACAGGGAGGTTCTGGCTACACCTTC. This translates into CASSPRGQGGSGYTF.

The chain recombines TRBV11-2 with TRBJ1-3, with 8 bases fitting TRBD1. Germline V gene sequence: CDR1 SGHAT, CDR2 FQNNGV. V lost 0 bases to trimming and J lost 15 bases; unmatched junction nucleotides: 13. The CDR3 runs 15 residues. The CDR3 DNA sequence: TGTGCCAGCAGCTTAGATGGGCAGGGGGCCATGGCCGGATATTTT. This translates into CASSLDGQGAMAGYF.

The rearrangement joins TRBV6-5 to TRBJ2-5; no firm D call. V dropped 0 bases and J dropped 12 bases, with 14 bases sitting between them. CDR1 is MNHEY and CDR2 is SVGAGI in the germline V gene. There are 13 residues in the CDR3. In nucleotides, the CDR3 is TGTGCCAGCAGTTACTCGTTGTTCCAATCGGAGTACTTC. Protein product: CASSYSLFQSEYF.

The CDR3 sequence is CASSLVASPTQGEQYF. DNA for the CDR3: TGTGCCAGCAGCTTAGTTGCTAGCCCGACGCAGGGGGAGCAGTACTTC. The genes are TRBV7-2 and TRBJ2-7, with D perhaps matching TRBD1 (6 bases). The CDR3 runs 16 residues. Deletions cut 1 base from V and 7 bases from J, with 20 bases between. Germline V gene data show CDR1 as SGHTA and CDR2 as FQGNSA.

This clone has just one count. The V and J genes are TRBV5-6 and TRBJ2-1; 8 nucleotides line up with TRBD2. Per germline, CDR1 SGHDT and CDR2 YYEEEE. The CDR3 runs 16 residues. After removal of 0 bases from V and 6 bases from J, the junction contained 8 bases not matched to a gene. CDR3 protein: CASSLGSGTRSNEQFF. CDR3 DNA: TGTGCCAGCAGCTTGGGGTCCGGGACTAGATCCAATGAGCAGTTCTTC.

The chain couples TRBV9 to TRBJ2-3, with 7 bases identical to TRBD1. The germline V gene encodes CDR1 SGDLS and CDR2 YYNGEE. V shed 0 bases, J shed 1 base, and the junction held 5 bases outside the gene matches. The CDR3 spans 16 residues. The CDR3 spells CASSVGSGTGTDTQYF. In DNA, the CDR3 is TGTGCCAGCAGCGTAGGTAGTGGGACAGGCACAGATACGCAGTATTTT.

CDR3 nucleotides: TGCGCCAGCAGCGGATTAGCGGGGGGGACAGATACGCAGTATTTT. This gives the protein CASSGLAGGTDTQYF. The rearrangement links TRBV5-1 to TRBJ2-3; TRBD2 matches 11 bases. The CDR3 extends over 15 amino acids. Germline V gene sequence: CDR1 SGHRS, CDR2 YFSETQ. V lost 4 bases and J lost 3; bases outside the gene matches: 4.

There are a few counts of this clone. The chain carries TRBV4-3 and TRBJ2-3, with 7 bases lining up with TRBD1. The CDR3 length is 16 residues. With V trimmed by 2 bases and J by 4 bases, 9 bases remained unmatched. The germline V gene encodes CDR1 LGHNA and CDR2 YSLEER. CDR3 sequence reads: CASSQSLGGGPDTQYF. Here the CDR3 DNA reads TGCGCCAGCAGCCAATCTTTAGGGGGCGGCCCAGATACGCAGTATTTT.

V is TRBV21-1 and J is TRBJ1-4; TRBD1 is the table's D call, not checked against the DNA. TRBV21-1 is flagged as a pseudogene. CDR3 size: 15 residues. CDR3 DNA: TGTGCCAGCAGCTCCGACGGGACACTAAATGAAAAACTGTTTTTT. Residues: CASSSDGTLNEKLFF.

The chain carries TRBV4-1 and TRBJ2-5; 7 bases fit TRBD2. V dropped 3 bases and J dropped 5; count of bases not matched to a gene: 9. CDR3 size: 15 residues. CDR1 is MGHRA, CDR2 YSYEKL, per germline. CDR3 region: CASSQWGRELETQYF. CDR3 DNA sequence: TGCGCCAGCAGCCAGTGGGGGAGGGAGTTGGAGACCCAGTACTTC.

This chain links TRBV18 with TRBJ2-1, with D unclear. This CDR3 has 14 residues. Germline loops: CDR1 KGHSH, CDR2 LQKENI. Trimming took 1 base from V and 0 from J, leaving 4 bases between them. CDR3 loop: CASSPLVSYNEQFF. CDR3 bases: TGTGCCAGCTCACCACTAGTCTCCTACAATGAGCAGTTCTTC.

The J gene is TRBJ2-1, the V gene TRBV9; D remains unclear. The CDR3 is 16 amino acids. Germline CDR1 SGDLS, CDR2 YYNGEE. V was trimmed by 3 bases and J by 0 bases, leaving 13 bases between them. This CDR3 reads CASSALGRFSYNEQFF. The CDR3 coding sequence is TGTGCCAGCAGCGCCCTGGGCCGCTTCTCCTACAATGAGCAGTTCTTC.

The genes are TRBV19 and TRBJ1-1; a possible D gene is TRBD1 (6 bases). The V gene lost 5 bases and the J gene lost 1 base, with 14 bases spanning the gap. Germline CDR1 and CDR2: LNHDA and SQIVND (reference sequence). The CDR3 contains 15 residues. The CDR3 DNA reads TGTGCCAGTAGTGCCACCAACAGGGAGAACACTGAAGCTTTCTTT. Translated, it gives CASSATNRENTEAFF.

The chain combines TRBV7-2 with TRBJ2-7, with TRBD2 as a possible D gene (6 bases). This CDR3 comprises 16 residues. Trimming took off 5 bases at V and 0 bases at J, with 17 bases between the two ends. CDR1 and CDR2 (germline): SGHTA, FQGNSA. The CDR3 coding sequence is TGTGCCAGCAGCCTCGGTGTTGGCGGGGTCTCCTACGAGCAGTACTTC. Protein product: CASSLGVGGVSYEQYF.

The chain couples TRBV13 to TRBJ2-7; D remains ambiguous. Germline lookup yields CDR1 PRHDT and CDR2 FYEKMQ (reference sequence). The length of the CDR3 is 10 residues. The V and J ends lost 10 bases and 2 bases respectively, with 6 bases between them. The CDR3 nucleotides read TGTGCCACCGTAACCTACGAGCAGTACTTC. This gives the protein CATVTYEQYF.

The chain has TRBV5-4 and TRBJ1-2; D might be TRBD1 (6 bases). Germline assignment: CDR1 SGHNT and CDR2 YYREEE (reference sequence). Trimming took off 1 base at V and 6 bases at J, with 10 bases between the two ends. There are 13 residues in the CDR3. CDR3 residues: CASSLQGQDGYTF. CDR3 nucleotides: TGTGCCAGCAGCTTGCAGGGGCAGGATGGCTACACCTTC.

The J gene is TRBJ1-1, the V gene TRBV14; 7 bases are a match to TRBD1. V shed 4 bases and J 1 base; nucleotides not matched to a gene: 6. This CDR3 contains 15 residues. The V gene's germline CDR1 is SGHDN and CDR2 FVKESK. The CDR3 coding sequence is TGTGCCAGCAGCCCGACACAGGGGCCGAACACTGAAGCTTTCTTT. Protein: CASSPTQGPNTEAFF.

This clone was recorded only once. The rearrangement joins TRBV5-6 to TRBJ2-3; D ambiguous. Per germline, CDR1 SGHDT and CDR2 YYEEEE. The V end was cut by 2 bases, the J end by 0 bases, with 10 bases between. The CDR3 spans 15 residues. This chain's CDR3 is CASSFRQTSTDTQYF. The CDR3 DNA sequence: TGTGCCAGCAGCTTCCGGCAGACTAGCACAGATACGCAGTATTTT.

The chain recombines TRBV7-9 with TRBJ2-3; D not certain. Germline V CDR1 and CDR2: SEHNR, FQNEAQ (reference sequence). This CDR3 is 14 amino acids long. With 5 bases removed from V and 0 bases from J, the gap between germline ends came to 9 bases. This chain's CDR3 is CASSRGSSTDTQYF. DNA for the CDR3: TGTGCCAGCAGCCGAGGTTCTAGCACAGATACGCAGTATTTT.

The DNA for the CDR3 is TGTGCCAGCCAAACAGGGGTTGGGGCCAACGTCCTGACTTTC. Protein: CASQTGVGANVLTF. This chain joins TRBV6-6 and TRBJ2-6, with 7 bases that match TRBD1. V lost 8 bases and J lost 3; bases outside the gene matches: 4. CDR1 MNHNY and CDR2 SVGAGI come from the germline V gene (reference sequence). The CDR3 is made up of 14 amino acids.

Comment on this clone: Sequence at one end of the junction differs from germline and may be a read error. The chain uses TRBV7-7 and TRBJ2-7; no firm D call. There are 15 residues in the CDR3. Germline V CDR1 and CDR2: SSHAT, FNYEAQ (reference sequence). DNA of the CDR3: TGTGCTAGCAGCTCGTCCCCAACTACGGGTGGCGAGCAGTACTTC. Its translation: CASSSSPTTGGEQYF.

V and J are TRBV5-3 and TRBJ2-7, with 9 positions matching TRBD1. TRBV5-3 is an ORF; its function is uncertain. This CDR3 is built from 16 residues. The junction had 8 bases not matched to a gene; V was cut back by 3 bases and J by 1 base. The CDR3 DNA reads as TGTGCCAGAAGCTACGGACAGGGGCTAAATTCCTACGAGCAGTACTTC. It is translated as CARSYGQGLNSYEQYF.

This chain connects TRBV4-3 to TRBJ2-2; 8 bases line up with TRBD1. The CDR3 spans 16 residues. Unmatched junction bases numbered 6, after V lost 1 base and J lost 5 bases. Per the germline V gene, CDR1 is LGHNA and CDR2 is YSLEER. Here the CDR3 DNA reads TGCGCCAGCAGCCAAGGGCAGGGGGCGCGTACCGGGGAGCTGTTTTTT. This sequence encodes CASSQGQGARTGELFF.

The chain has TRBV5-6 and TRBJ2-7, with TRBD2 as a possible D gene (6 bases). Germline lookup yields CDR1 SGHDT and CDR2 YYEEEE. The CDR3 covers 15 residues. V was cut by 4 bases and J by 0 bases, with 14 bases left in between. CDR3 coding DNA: TGTGCCAGCAGCGGAGGGGACGGGAGCTCCTACGAGCAGTACTTC. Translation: CASSGGDGSSYEQYF. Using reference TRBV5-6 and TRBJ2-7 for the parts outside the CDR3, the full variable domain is DAGVTQSPTHLIKTRGQQVTLRCSPKSGHDTVSWYQQALGQGPQFIFQYYEEEERQRGNFPDRFSGHQFPNYSSELNVNALLLGDSALYLCASSGGDGSSYEQYFGPGTRLTVT.

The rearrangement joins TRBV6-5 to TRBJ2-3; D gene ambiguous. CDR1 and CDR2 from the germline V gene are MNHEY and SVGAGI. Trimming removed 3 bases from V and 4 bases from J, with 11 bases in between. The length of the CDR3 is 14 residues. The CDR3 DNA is TGTGCCAGCAGTTATAGGCGGAGCGCAGATACGCAGTATTTT. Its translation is CASSYRRSADTQYF.

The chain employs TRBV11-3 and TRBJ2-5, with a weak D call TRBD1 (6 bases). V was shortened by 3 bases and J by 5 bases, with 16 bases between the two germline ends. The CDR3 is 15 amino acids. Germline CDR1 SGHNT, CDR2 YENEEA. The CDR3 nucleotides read TGTGCCAGCAGCTTGGGCCGGGACACGGGGGAGACCCAGTACTTC. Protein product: CASSLGRDTGETQYF.

The DNA of the CDR3 is TGTGCCAGCAGGGAGACCCGCACCAGGACAGATGAAGCTTTCTTT. Its protein product is CASRETRTRTDEAFF. The chain recombines TRBV6-5 with TRBJ1-1, with D maybe TRBD1 (6 bases). The CDR3 has 15 amino acids. Germline V lookup: CDR1 MNHEY, CDR2 SVGAGI. Between the trimmed V and J ends, which lost 6 bases and 7 bases, there was a span of 21 bases.

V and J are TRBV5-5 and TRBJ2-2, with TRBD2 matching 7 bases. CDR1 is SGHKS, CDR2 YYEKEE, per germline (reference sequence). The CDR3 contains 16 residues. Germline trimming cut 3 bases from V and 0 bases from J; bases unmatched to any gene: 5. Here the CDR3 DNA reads TGTGCCAGCAGCTCGACGGGACTACCGAACACCGGGGAGCTGTTTTTT. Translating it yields CASSSTGLPNTGELFF.